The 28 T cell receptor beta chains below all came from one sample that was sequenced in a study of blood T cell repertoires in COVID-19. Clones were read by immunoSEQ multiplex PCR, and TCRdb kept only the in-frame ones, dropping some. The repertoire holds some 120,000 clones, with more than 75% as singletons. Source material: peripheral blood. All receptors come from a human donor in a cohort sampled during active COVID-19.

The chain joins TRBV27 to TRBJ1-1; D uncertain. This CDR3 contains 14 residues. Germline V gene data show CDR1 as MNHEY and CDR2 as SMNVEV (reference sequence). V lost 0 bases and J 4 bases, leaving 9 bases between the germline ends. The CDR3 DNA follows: TGTGCCAGCAGTTTATCGACTTCTCTCACTGAAGCTTTCTTT. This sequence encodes CASSLSTSLTEAFF.

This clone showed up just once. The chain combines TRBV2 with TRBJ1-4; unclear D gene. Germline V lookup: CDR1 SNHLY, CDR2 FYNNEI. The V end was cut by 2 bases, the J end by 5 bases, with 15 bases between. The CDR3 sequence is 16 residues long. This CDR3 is CASSELAGPRNEKLFF. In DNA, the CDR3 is TGTGCCAGCAGTGAACTTGCGGGTCCGAGGAATGAAAAACTGTTTTTT.

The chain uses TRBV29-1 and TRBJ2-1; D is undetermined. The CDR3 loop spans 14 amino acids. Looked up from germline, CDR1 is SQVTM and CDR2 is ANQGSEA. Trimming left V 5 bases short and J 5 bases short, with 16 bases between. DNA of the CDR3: TGCAGCGTTCCCCCGACCTGGGCTCACAATGAGCAGTTCTTC. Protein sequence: CSVPPTWAHNEQFF.

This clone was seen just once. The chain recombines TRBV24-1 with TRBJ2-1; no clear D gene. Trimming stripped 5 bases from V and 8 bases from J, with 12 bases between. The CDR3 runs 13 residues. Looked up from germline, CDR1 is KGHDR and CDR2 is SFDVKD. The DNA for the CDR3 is TGTGCCACCAGTGTTGGCTTATTGTATGAGCAGTTCTTC. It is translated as CATSVGLLYEQFF.

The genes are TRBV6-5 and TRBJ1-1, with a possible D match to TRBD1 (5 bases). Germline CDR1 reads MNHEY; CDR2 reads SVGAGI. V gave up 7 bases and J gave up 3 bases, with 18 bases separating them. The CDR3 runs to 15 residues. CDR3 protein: CASNPTKGAHTEAFF. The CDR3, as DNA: TGTGCCAGCAACCCAACCAAAGGGGCCCACACTGAAGCTTTCTTT.

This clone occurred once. The CDR3 loop is CASSLTGIVGSYYEQYF. The CDR3 DNA reads as TGTGCCAGCAGTTTAACAGGGATAGTCGGCTCATACTACGAGCAGTACTTC. The chain uses TRBV28 and TRBJ2-7, with a tentative D call TRBD1 (6 bases). Trimming took 2 bases from V and 3 from J, leaving 20 bases between them. This CDR3 spans 17 amino acids. Germline V gives CDR1 MDHEN, CDR2 SYDVKM.

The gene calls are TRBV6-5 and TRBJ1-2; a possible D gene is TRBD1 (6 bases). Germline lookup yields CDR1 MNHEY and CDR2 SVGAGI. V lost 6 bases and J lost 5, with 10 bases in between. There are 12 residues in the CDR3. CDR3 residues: CASSSTGYGYTF. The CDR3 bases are TGTGCCAGCAGCTCCACAGGGTATGGCTACACCTTC.

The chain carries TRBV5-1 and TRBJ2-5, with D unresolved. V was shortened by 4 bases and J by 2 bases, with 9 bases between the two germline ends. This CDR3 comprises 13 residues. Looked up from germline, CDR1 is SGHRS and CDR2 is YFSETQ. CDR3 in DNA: TGCGCCAGCAGCGAGGTTCCTCAAGAGACCCAGTACTTC. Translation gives CASSEVPQETQYF.

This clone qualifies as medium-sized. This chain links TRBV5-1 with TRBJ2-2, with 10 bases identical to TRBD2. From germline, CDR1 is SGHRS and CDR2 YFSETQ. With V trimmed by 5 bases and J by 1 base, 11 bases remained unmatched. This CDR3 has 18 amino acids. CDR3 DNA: TGCGCCAGCAGTCAAAAGGCGGTAGCGGGAGGGAACACCGGGGAGCTGTTTTTT. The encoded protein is CASSQKAVAGGNTGELFF.

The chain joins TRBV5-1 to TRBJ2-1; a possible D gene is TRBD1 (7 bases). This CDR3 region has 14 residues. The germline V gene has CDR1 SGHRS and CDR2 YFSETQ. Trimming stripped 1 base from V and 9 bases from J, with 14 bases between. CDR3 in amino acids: CASSLPGGQGEQFF. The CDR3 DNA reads TGCGCCAGCAGCTTGCCAGGGGGGCAGGGTGAGCAGTTCTTC. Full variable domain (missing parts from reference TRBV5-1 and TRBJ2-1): KAGVTQTPRYLIKTRGQQVTLSCSPISGHRSVSWYQQTPGQGLQFLFEYFSETQRNKGNFPGRFSGRQFSNSRSEMNVSTLELGDSALYLCASSLPGGQGEQFFGPGTRLTVL.

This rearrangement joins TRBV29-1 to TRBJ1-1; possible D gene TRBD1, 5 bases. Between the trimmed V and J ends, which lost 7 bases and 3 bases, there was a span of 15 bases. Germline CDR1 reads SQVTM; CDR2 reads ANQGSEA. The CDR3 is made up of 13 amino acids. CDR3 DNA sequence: TGCAGCGCCGGGGGAATGACGGACACTGAAGCTTTCTTT. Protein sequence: CSAGGMTDTEAFF.

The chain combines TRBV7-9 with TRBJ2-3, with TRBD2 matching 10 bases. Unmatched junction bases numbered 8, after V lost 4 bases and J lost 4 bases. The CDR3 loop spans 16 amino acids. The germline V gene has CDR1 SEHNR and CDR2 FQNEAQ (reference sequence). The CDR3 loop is CASSSVWTSGSDTQYF. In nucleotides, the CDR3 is TGTGCCAGCAGCTCCGTTTGGACTAGCGGATCAGATACGCAGTATTTT.

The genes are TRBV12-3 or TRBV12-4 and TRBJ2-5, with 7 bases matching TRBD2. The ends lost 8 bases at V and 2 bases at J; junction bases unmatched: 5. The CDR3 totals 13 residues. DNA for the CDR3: TGTGCCAGCGCGGGAGTTTGGCAAGAGACCCAGTACTTC. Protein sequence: CASAGVWQETQYF.

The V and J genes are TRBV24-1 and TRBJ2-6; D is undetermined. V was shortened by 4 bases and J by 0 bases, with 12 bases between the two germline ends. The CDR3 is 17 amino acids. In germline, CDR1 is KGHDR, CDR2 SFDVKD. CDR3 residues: CATSDFTAPSGANVLTF. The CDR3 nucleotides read TGTGCCACCAGTGACTTCACTGCTCCCTCTGGGGCCAACGTCCTGACTTTC.

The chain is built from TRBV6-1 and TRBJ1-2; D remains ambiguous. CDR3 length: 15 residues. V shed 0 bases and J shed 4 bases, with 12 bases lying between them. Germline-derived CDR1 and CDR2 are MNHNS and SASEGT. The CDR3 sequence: CASSEAIGRSYGYTF. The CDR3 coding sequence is TGTGCCAGCAGTGAAGCGATTGGCCGGAGCTATGGCTACACCTTC.

In nucleotides, the CDR3 is TGTGCCAGCAGCACCGAGTACACCGGGGAGCTGTTTTTT. Its protein product is CASSTEYTGELFF. The chain joins TRBV11-2 to TRBJ2-2; unclear D gene. Per germline, CDR1 SGHAT and CDR2 FQNNGV. The CDR3 contains 13 residues. Trimming removed 5 bases at V and 3 bases at J, with 7 bases between.

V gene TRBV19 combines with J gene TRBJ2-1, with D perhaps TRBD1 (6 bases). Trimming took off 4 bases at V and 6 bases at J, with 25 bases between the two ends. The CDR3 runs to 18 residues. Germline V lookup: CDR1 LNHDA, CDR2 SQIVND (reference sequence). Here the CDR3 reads CASSTALGHTPKGNEQFF. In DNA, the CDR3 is TGTGCCAGTAGTACCGCACTGGGACACACCCCAAAGGGCAATGAGCAGTTCTTC.

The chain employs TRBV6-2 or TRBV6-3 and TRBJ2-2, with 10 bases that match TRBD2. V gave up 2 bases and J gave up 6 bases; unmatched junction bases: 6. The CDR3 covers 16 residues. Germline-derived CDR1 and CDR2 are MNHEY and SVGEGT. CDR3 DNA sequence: TGTGCCAGCAGTTACGTCCTAGCGGGAGATTCCGGGGAGCTGTTTTTT. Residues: CASSYVLAGDSGELFF.

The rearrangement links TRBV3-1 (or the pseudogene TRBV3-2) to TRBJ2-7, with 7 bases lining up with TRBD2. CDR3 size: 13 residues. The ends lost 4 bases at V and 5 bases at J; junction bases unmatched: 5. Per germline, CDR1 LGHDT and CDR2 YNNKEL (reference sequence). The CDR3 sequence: CASSLQREDEQYF. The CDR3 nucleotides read TGTGCCAGCAGCCTCCAACGGGAGGACGAGCAGTACTTC.

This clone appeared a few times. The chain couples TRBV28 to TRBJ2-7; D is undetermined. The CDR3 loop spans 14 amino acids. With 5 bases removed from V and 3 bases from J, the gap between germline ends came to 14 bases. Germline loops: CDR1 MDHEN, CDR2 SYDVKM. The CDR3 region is CASSSVSYHYEQYF. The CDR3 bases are TGTGCCAGCAGTAGCGTGTCGTACCACTACGAGCAGTACTTC.

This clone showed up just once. CDR3 sequence reads: CASSLLGGPVEQYF. DNA of the CDR3: TGTGCCAGCAGCTTATTGGGAGGGCCGGTCGAGCAGTACTTC. The chain couples TRBV7-6 to TRBJ2-7, with TRBD2 matching 7 bases. The V gene end was trimmed by 2 bases and the J gene end by 6 bases; junction bases not matched to a gene: 7. Germline V gives CDR1 SGHVS, CDR2 FNYEAQ. The CDR3 spans 14 residues.

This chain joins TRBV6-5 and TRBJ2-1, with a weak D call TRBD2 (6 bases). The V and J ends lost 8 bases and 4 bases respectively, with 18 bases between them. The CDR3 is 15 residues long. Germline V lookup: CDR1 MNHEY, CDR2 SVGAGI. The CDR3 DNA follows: TGTGCCAGCCTCCCCGGGACTGGTGCTTACAATGAGCAGTTCTTC. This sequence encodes CASLPGTGAYNEQFF.

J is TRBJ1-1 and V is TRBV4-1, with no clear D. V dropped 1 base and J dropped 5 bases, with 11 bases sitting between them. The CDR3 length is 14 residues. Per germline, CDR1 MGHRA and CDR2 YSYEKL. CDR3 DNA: TGCGCCAGCAGCCAAGGGGTTACGGGGACTGAAGCTTTCTTT. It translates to CASSQGVTGTEAFF.

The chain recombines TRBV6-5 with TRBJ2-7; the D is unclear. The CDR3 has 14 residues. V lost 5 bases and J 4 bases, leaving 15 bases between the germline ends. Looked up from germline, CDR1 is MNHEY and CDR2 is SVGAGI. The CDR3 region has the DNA TGTGCCAGCAGTCCAGACATCGTCAAGTACGAGCAGTACTTC. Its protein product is CASSPDIVKYEQYF.

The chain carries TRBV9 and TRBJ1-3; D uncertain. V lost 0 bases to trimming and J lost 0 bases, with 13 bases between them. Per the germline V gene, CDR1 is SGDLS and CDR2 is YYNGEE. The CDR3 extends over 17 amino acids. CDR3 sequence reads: CASSVAAAYYSGNTIYF. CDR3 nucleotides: TGTGCCAGCAGCGTAGCAGCGGCTTATTACTCTGGAAACACCATATATTTT.

CDR3 sequence: CASSLPGDQGQPQHF. In nucleotides, the CDR3 is TGTGCCAGCAGCCTACCGGGTGACCAGGGCCAGCCCCAGCATTTT. The chain uses TRBV28 and TRBJ1-5, with a weak D call TRBD1 (5 bases). This CDR3 has 15 residues. The germline V gene has CDR1 MDHEN and CDR2 SYDVKM. Trimming took 6 bases from V and 7 from J, leaving 19 bases between them. The full variable domain, completed using reference TRBV28 and TRBJ1-5, is DVKVTQSSRYLVKRTGEKVFLECVQDMDHENMFWYRQDPGLGLRLIYFSYDVKMKEKGDIPEGYSVSREKKERFSLILESASTNQTSMYLCASSLPGDQGQPQHFGDGTRLSIL.

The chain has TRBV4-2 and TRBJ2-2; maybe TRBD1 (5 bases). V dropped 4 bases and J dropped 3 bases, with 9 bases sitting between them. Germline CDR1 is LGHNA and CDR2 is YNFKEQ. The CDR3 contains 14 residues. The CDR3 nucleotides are TGTGCCAGCAGCCTTCAGGGTCACACCGGGGAGCTGTTTTTT. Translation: CASSLQGHTGELFF.

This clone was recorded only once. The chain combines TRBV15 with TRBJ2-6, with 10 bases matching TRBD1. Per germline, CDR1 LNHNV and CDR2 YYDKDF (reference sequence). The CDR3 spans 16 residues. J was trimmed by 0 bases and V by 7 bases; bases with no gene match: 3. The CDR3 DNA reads TGTGCCACCACGGACAGGGGGATCTCTGGGGCCAACGTCCTGACTTTC. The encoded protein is CATTDRGISGANVLTF.